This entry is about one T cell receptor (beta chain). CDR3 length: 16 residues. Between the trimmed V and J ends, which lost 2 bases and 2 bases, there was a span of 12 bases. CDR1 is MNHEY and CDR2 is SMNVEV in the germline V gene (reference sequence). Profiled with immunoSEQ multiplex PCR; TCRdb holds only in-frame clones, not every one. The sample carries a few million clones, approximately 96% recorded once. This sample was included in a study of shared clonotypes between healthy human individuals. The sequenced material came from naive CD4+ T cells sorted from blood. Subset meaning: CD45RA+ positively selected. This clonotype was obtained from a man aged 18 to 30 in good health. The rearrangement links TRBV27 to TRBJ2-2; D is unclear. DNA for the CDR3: TGTGCCAGCAGTTTAACCACAAGGGTAAACACCGGGGAGCTGTTTTTT. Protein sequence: CASSLTTRVNTGELFF.